The sequence of this TCR beta chain was determined in a study of cytomegalovirus exposure and HLA in healthy donors (dated by TCRdb to between 2016 and 2019). For the wider study: According to an earlier analysis of several hundred of the donors, about 190 million T cells yielded 117 million unique TCR beta sequences and less than 300 Gb of sequence data. Approximately 300 gigabases of sequencing data and tens of millions of unique TCR sequences were included in an early release covering roughly 700 HLA-typed donors. Of the approximately 400 genotyped donors, 81% were placed in the genetic ancestry cluster associated with self-reported Caucasian donors. The aim of the study was to test whether cataloging public T cell receptors could identify signatures of past pathogen exposure. The study profiled the T cell repertoires of under 700 subjects by immunosequencing and related them to cytomegalovirus serostatus. A separate validation cohort of 100 to 150 different subjects was used in addition to the 666-subject first cohort. To predict cytomegalovirus infection status, the study brought together high-throughput TCR immunosequencing, statistical association of individual TCRs with disease status, and machine learning. A later analysis re-examined previously published TCR beta repertoires from more than 650 donors and added high-resolution HLA genotyping to investigate patterns of TCR occurrence. The later analysis used no new phenotypic data to find candidate immune exposures, relying instead on TCR beta sequences and their occurrence across donors. To decide whether each TCR beta V gene segment behaved as functional or pseudogenic, an earlier analysis of some 580 of the donors relied on high-throughput TCR beta sequencing. Donor age, sex, ethnicity and CMV serostatus were compiled alongside the repertoire data. A later genetic analysis took genome-wide SNP genotypes for about 60% of the roughly 670 donors and used that subset as a discovery cohort. All discovery cohort repertoires had been generated on a single sequencing platform. HLA typing included class I and class II loci at four-digit resolution. Typing coverage differed by locus: A, B, C, DRB1 and DQB1 were typed in roughly 620-630 donors, DQA1 in around 500, DPA1 in some 610, and DPB1 in approximately 450. Roughly five DR-DQ haplotypes were handled as single units for association and clustering because linkage in the cohort was strong. On average, around 240,000 unique TCR beta nucleotide sequences were sequenced per donor among fewer than 500 genotyped donors of the cohort, with around 19% of those sequences being non-productive. Overall results and qualifications from the work: At a false discovery rate of 0.05, a later analysis linked 16,000 or so TCR beta sequences to specific HLA alleles. According to a later analysis, parvovirus B19, influenza, CMV and Epstein-Barr virus appeared linked to several top co-occurrence clusters. A further reported finding was that TCR beta sequences accurately predicted the HLA-A and HLA-B alleles for most subjects in the first cohort. Because counts were too low, roughly 16 rarely observed V segments, including chromosome 9 orphons, were excluded from the earlier analysis of some 540 of the donors. When HLA alleles, especially DR and DQ, strongly co-occurred, TCR associations were difficult to assign to individual alleles. In the study, 150 to 200 TCR beta chains were listed as associated with cytomegalovirus. The authors suggested that the approach could potentially be extended to other disease states and immunological phenotypes. The presence/absence analyses assumed that sequencing depth was roughly uniform across donors, and that assumption may not be true. Most TCR sequences were seen in very few donors, while some public TCRs were found in many individuals. A cluster of highly shared sequence variants was judged likely to represent a technical artifact of the sequencing pipeline. Correlated functional status among segregating V segments might reflect linkage disequilibrium, but an unknown experimental factor could not be ruled out. Broadly in line with IMGT annotations, most TCR beta V segments showed up in productive rearrangements about 87% or about 30% of the time in an earlier analysis of a few hundred of the donors. In a later analysis, most CMV-associated TCR beta chains were found to appear HLA-restricted, with HLA associations seemingly driven largely by CMV exposure. A later genetic analysis associated a missense DCLRE1C variant with V-gene and J-gene trimming of TCR beta chains, and an independent cohort replicated the association. The classifier was reported to diagnose cytomegalovirus status with high specificity and sensitivity in both the original cohort and the validation cohort. A later analysis found that HLA-associated TCR beta chains were more clonally expanded and had lower generation probabilities than equally common non-associated chains. In a later analysis, TCR association rates were found to vary across HLA loci, with the most associated TCRs seen for DRB1 alleles and the fewest for HLA-C alleles. In a later genetic analysis, fewer N-insertions in productive TCRs were reported among donors in an Asian-associated ancestry cluster than the approximately 630-donor mean. In vitro tests confirmed that a few of the cytomegalovirus-associated TCR beta chains recognize cytomegalovirus antigens. Because HLA typing was missing for some donors at each locus, association tests included only the typed subset. For the cohort, immune exposure information was limited to CMV serostatus. This cohort had only TCR beta chains sequenced, and the lack of alpha or paired-chain data limited which features could be detected.

The cohort consisted of approximately 670 healthy bone marrow donors. Cohort members were all nominally healthy when sampled, although unrecorded immune exposures were likely present. The donor was CMV seronegative and belonged to the group of 320 or so seronegative cohort members. Every donor gave a peripheral blood sample, and the peripheral blood mononuclear cells from that sample were used for TCR beta sequencing. The Qiagen DNeasy Blood Extraction Kit was used to extract genomic DNA from the blood cell samples. Preparation of the library involved the immunoSEQ multiplex PCR assay. For the multiplex PCR, a mixture combining 60 forward primers for TCR Vbeta segments and 13 reverse primers for TCR Jbeta segments was used. Amplification of the CDR3 region of rearranged TCR beta genes was performed with a multiplex PCR assay on genomic DNA. Amplified TCR beta libraries were sequenced as 87-base-pair reads on the Illumina HiSeq System. From the authors' description of their analysis: A later analysis counted about 76 million unique TCR beta chains across the 500 to 850 repertoires, and 9 million to 14 million of these chains were shared by at least two donors. A nearest-neighbor algorithm error-corrected the raw reads and collapsed the reads into unique sequences, merging closely related sequences to remove PCR and sequencing errors. V, D and J gene segments were assigned by aligning CDR3 sequences to IMGT reference sequences. For a sequence to be retained, a match of at least six nucleotides to both a V gene segment and a J gene segment was required. Rearrangements were called productive when the CDR3 lacked stop codons and stayed in frame with V and J; all others were non-productive. Following IMGT convention, CDR3 was defined as the stretch from the second conserved V-encoded cysteine to the conserved J-encoded phenylalanine. Sequences without an unambiguous match to a single V gene segment were excluded from the earlier analysis of about 600 of the donors. In an earlier analysis of several hundred of the donors, V segments were called functional above 56.7% productive rearrangements and were called segregating when the between-donor standard deviation exceeded 5%. A statistical classification framework was built to diagnose cytomegalovirus status from the catalog of TCR beta chain sequences. V and J gene assignment, in a later analysis, came from comparing TCR nucleotide sequences with IMGT/GENE-DB human TR gene sequences. In a later analysis, CDR3 sequences and most-parsimonious VDJ recombination scenarios were assigned using the TCRdist pipeline. A later analysis defined each TCR beta chain by its CDR3 amino acid sequence plus V-gene family, and excluded reads lacking a unique V-gene family. As a way to deal with suspected cross-contamination and a sequencing artifact, a later analysis dropped hundreds of nucleotide sequences that were highly shared and had low generation probability. For each public chain, a later analysis derived a clonal expansion index from normalized ranks of inferred template counts within each repertoire. In a later analysis, generation probabilities were computed with a VDJ recombination model fitted to out-of-frame rearrangements, and the resulting probabilities were checked against IGoR. In a later analysis, TCR-TCR, TCR-HLA and TCR-CMV co-occurrence was scored with hypergeometric tests, and a repertoire-size bias correction was applied to TCR pairs. False discovery rates were estimated in a later analysis by permuting HLA or CMV assignments 20 times. In a later analysis, co-occurring TCRs were grouped using DBSCAN, and TCRdist sequence similarity was added for clustering within HLA-allele-positive subsets. Repertoires with fewer than 30,000 or more than 120,000 public chains, plus five repertoires with anomalous nucleotide sharing, were excluded from co-occurrence clustering. TCRdb took this table from immuneACCESS and kept in-frame rearrangements with V and J called. Such tables lack part of the clones; where checked against another copy, unresolved V genes explain under half of the gap, and the rest is unexplained. V and J calls and clone size are copied from that table; D and trimming were computed from the DNA. This sample holds roughly 110,000 clones; 82% were observed only once. The leading ten clones occupy roughly 2.6% of the sample.

About this clone itself: Its cognate antigen has yet to be identified. Base qualities are not provided; no much larger clone lies one nucleotide away.

This clonotype was obtained from a woman aged 18-29 years in good health and CMV-seronegative. Sequenced input: PBMCs.

The bases are TGCGCCAGCAGCTCCCTAGCGGGAGGAACCGGGGAGCTGTTTTTT. It encodes CASSSLAGGTGELFF. This chain joins TRBV5-1 to TRBJ2-2, with 11 central nucleotides matching TRBD2. The CDR3, from cysteine to phenylalanine, totals 15 residues. Just the 45-base CDR3 DNA is kept, in frame starting at base 1. The germline V gene gives CDR1 as SGHRS and CDR2 as YFSETQ. Ends trimmed: V by 3 bases, J by 5 bases; bases unmatched to a gene: 3.